A selection of T cell receptor beta chains follows, all from one sample in a study of sequential checkpoint blockade in melanoma. Clones were read by immunoSEQ multiplex PCR, and TCRdb kept only the in-frame ones, dropping some. The data contain 4,000 to 5,500 clones, 25% to 40% of them singletons. Source: tumor tissue (inferred from file names), taken from a patient given nivolumab and ipilimumab in sequence. The receptors shown here come from a human donor with melanoma. Both conserved end residues are trimmed from each CDR3. Each record gives: V gene, J gene, D gene, CDR3 protein. The D gene is left open where the match is weak.

V: TRBV6-8
J: TRBJ1-1
D: TRBD1
CDR3: ASSSPRTGAMNTEAF

V: TRBV30
J: TRBJ1-1
D: NA
CDR3: AWTYRERYTEAF

V: TRBV11-3
J: TRBJ2-2
D: TRBD2
CDR3: ASRRAGTNTGELF

V: TRBV11-3
J: TRBJ1-2
D: NA
CDR3: ASSFIVARDEGGYT

V: TRBV4-1
J: TRBJ1-2
D: TRBD1
CDR3: ASSLAPGTGGYGYT

V: TRBV29-1
J: TRBJ2-7
D: TRBD2
CDR3: SVDLAGGLKY

V: TRBV5-1
J: TRBJ2-3
D: NA
CDR3: ASSFTAPGTDTQY

V: TRBV6-8
J: TRBJ1-5
D: NA
CDR3: ASATGHPNQPQH

V: TRBV29-1
J: TRBJ1-1
D: NA
CDR3: SVGVGAGDTEAF

V: TRBV5-1
J: TRBJ2-7
D: NA
CDR3: ASSQDLQLYEQY

V: TRBV19
J: TRBJ2-7
D: TRBD1
CDR3: ASSLGQGDEQY

V: TRBV19
J: TRBJ1-5
D: TRBD1
CDR3: ASRQRQGENQPQH

V: TRBV27
J: TRBJ2-7
D: TRBD2
CDR3: ASSLALAGVYEQY

V: TRBV10-2
J: TRBJ1-1
D: NA
CDR3: ASSYPTQNTEAF

V: TRBV10-2
J: TRBJ2-7
D: TRBD2
CDR3: ASNRLAGGSYEQY

V: TRBV6-8
J: TRBJ2-2
D: TRBD1
CDR3: ASTPRQGYTGELF

V: TRBV11-3
J: TRBJ1-1
D: NA
CDR3: ASSPGPRRTEAF

V: TRBV5-1
J: TRBJ1-1
D: NA
CDR3: ASSLGPYDTEAF

V: TRBV6-7
J: TRBJ1-1
D: NA
CDR3: ASNMGTEAF

V: TRBV28
J: TRBJ2-3
D: NA
CDR3: ASGTQVGFTDTQY

V: TRBV11-1
J: TRBJ1-5
D: NA
CDR3: ASSLTAAGNQPQH

V: TRBV6-8
J: TRBJ2-6
D: NA
CDR3: ASSIQVLSGANVLT

V: TRBV30
J: TRBJ1-2
D: TRBD1
CDR3: AWTPRGQGIISNYGYT

V: TRBV30
J: TRBJ2-7
D: TRBD2
CDR3: AWSVTGTSGGVEQY

V: TRBV6-7
J: TRBJ2-7
D: NA
CDR3: ASSSSGVHYEQY